This entry concerns a single TCR beta chain. The specificity of this receptor is unknown. Base qualities are not provided; no much larger clone lies one nucleotide away. The Qiagen DNeasy kit was used to extract genomic DNA from unsorted PBMCs and from the negatively selected CD4+ and CD8+ fractions. Using primers that anneal to V and J segments, immunoSEQ multiplex PCR amplified the TCR beta CDR3 regions. A synthetic immune receptor repertoire was used to minimize amplification bias, and remaining bias was computationally removed after sequencing. From the authors' description of their analysis: Custom Python scripts were used to quantify repertoire diversity as the Shannon entropy index. Unsorted, CD4+ and CD8+ repertoires were analyzed separately, except for combined analyses in which CD4+ and CD8+ sequences were merged in silico. A clone counted as expanded when the clone's frequency after treatment rose at least 2-fold relative to C1D1, and clones undetected at baseline were given a pseudocount of 0.5. Clones with 0 or 1 copy at C1D1 were classified as singleton clones, and clones with 2 or more copies were classified as non-singleton clones. Clones expanded in unsorted samples were labelled as CD4+, CD8+ or unknown by matching protein sequences in sorted samples from the same patient. Wilcoxon tests on paired samples were used to test diversity changes from C1D1 to C4D1. In TCRdb, the immuneACCESS table is reduced to in-frame sequences with V and J assigned. These tables do not hold every clone; where another copy was compared, an unresolved V gene accounts for under half, and the others remain unexplained. The V and J calls and clone size come from that table; D and trimming were worked out from the DNA. The sample table contains over 50,000 clones; only one count was recorded for approximately 89% of them. The ten largest account for approximately 7% of the sample.

After removal of 4 bases from V and 3 bases from J, the junction retains 11 bases not matched to a gene. The CDR3 runs 16 amino acids, cysteine and phenylalanine included. Only the CDR3 region is kept as DNA, spanning 48 bases read in frame from base 1. From the germline V gene, CDR1 is MNHEY and CDR2 is SVGAGI. The sample is drawn from a study of PD-1 blockade in classical Hodgkin lymphoma (TCRdb year 2020). Notes on the research overall: Nivolumab dosing was 3 mg/kg intravenously every 2 weeks, continuing until either disease progression or unacceptable toxicity. The study used TCR beta sequencing and CyTOF to define a peripheral blood immune signature of response to PD-1 blockade in classical Hodgkin lymphoma.

The sample's time point, from its label and the paper: cycle 4 day 1 (C4D1), after around six weeks of nivolumab. Every trial patient had relapsed following autologous stem cell transplantation, and prior brentuximab vedotin exposure was what differed among cohorts A, B and C. A total of over 55 patients with relapsed/refractory classical Hodgkin lymphoma made up the trial cohort, and each patient's best overall response was complete response, partial response or progressive disease. Single-agent nivolumab was administered to trial patients in the multi-cohort phase II CheckMate 205 trial. An independent review committee assessed best overall response by applying the 2007 International Working Group response criteria. PBMCs from the trial were collected at three points: immediately before nivolumab initiation (C1D1), and during therapy at cycle 2 day 1 and cycle 4 day 1. After peripheral blood was drawn into 8 mL Vacutainer Cell Preparation Tubes, PBMCs were isolated by centrifugation and then cryopreserved.

The research as a whole found: CD4+ but not CD8+ TCR diversity rose significantly by C4D1 (p=0.0027 vs p=0.16), most apparent in complete responders (p=0.02). Among trial patients, those achieving complete response had baseline diversity similar to that of newly diagnosed patients, while diversity was significantly lower in partial responders and progressors. Only a single clinical trial cohort was studied, and what caused the repertoire differences, possibly disease activity or prior therapy, remained undefined. Patients starting nivolumab less than 1 year after ASCT had lower diversity and were excluded from later analyses to avoid confounding by immune reconstitution. Baseline TCR diversity was reported to be lower in newly diagnosed patients than in healthy donors, and even lower in relapsed/refractory patients.

The chain links TRBV6-5 with TRBJ2-7, and 8 junctional nucleotides match TRBD1. Sequencing used peripheral blood mononuclear cells (PBMCs), obtained before the fourth cycle of nivolumab. This sequence was found in a human donor with classical Hodgkin lymphoma. The CDR3 protein is CASSSFHSTGGYEQYF. The sequenced DNA is TGTGCCAGCAGTTCCTTCCACAGCACAGGGGGCTACGAGCAGTACTTC.